A selection of T cell receptor beta chains follows, all from one sample in a study of radiation and T cells in renal cell carcinoma. Some clones are missing from TCRdb's copy, which holds only in-frame ones; the method was immunoSEQ multiplex PCR. This sample has some 95,000 clones; 75% to 90% occur once, and the top ten carry 6% to 9%. The starting material was blood, obtained from a patient whose treatment included radiotherapy and nephrectomy. Receptors were obtained from a man aged 45 to 65 with renal cell carcinoma. Each CDR3 is given with its conserved first and last residue. D genes are given only for firm matches. Clone size appears in some rows only: once, few, many, or a class for an expanded clone.

TGTGCCTGGAGTGCTCAGGGTGGGTTCAACGAGCAGTACTTC CAWSAQGGFNEQYF TRBJ2-7 14 - TRBV30 -
TGCACCAGCAGCCAAGTAGGGGCGGGGGGGCGTGGTGAAGATACGCAGTATTTT CTSSQVGAGGRGEDTQYF TRBJ2-3 18 - TRBV1 -
TGTGCCAGCAGCCTTGGGGACAGGCGCATCTATGGCTACACCTTC CASSLGDRRIYGYTF TRBJ1-2 15 - TRBV5-6 TRBD1
TGTGCCAGCAGCCACCTACCGGGAACGGGTAACTATGGCTACACCTTC CASSHLPGTGNYGYTF TRBJ1-2 16 - TRBV14 -
TGTGCCAGCAGAGAGCCAAGTTCTGGTGGCTACACCTTC CASREPSSGGYTF TRBJ1-2 13 - TRBV27 -
TGCGCCAGCAGCCCAGGGACAGGGATTAACACTGAAGCTTTCTTT CASSPGTGINTEAFF TRBJ1-1 15 once TRBV5-1 TRBD1
TGTGCCAGCAGTTACTCGCTAGCGGGAGCTGAGCAGTTCTTC CASSYSLAGAEQFF TRBJ2-1 14 - TRBV6-5 TRBD2
TGTGCCACCAGCTACGGACAGATGAACACTGAAGCTTTCTTT CATSYGQMNTEAFF TRBJ1-1 14 - TRBV15 -
TGTGCCAGCAGACCTTTACCAGAAGAGACCCAGTACTTC CASRPLPEETQYF TRBJ2-5 13 - TRBV6-1 -
TGTGCCAGCAGTTCCCGGACAGGGAGCAATCAGCCCCAGCATTTT CASSSRTGSNQPQHF TRBJ1-5 15 - TRBV27 TRBD1
TGTGCCAGCACCCACAGTCACACCGGGGAGCTGTTTTTT CASTHSHTGELFF TRBJ2-2 13 - TRBV11-3 -
TGTGCCAGCAGCTTTGTCAGAGAAGTCACAGATACGCAGTATTTT CASSFVREVTDTQYF TRBJ2-3 15 - TRBV7-9 -
TGTGCCTGGAGTATACTCACTGAGGGCACCATATATTTT CAWSILTEGTIYF TRBJ1-3 13 few TRBV30 -
TGTGCCAGCAGTCTCTATAGCGGGGGGGCGGTCGAGCAGTACTTC CASSLYSGGAVEQYF TRBJ2-7 15 - TRBV6-5 TRBD2
TGCAGCGCTCAAAGGGACTCGCTTAGCTACGAGCAGTACTTC CSAQRDSLSYEQYF TRBJ2-7 14 once TRBV29-1 -
TGTGCCAGCAGAACCGGGACAGCTGCTTCCTACGAGCAGTACTTC CASRTGTAASYEQYF TRBJ2-7 15 - TRBV6-5 TRBD1
TGTGCCAGCAACATAAGGGACAGGAACTATGGCTACACCTTC CASNIRDRNYGYTF TRBJ1-2 14 - TRBV2 TRBD1
TGCGCCAGCAGCTTGGAAGCGGGGGGGTTAGAGACCCAGTACTTC CASSLEAGGLETQYF TRBJ2-5 15 - TRBV5-1 TRBD2
TGCGCCAGCAGCTTGGTAGGAACACAGTTCTTC CASSLVGTQFF TRBJ2-1 11 - TRBV5-1 -
TGTGCCAGCATTCAAGGGACAGCCAGCTACAATGAGCAGTTCTTC CASIQGTASYNEQFF TRBJ2-1 15 - TRBV28 TRBD1
TGTGCCTGGAGCGACCTTCGGGGCTACACCTTC CAWSDLRGYTF TRBJ1-2 11 - TRBV30 -
TGTGCCAGCAGCGTAGGAAGGGACGACACCATATATTTT CASSVGRDDTIYF TRBJ1-3 13 few TRBV9 -
TGTGCCAGCAGCGTAGCAGGGGAAGCGGGCACTGAAGCTTTCTTT CASSVAGEAGTEAFF TRBJ1-1 15 - TRBV9 -
TGTGCCAGCAGTGAAGAACTAGCGGGGGCCTACGAGCAGTACTTC CASSEELAGAYEQYF TRBJ2-7 15 - TRBV6-1 TRBD2
TGCGCCAGCAGCCAAGGGACTAGCGGTCTATACGAGCAGTACTTC CASSQGTSGLYEQYF TRBJ2-7 15 - TRBV4-1 TRBD2
TGTGCCAGCAGCTTCGCAGGGACTAGCGGCACCGGGGAGCTGTTTTTT CASSFAGTSGTGELFF TRBJ2-2 16 once TRBV5-8 TRBD2
TGTGCCAGCAGCGTTGGAGGACAGGGGGCGGGAGAGACCCAGTACTTC CASSVGGQGAGETQYF TRBJ2-5 16 - TRBV9 TRBD1
TGTGCCAGCAGCCCTTTCCCCAGGGCGGTCGGCACTGAAGCTTTCTTT CASSPFPRAVGTEAFF TRBJ1-1 16 - TRBV7-2 -
TGTGCCAGCAGTGAAGCGCTGGCGACGTCGGGAGGACACAATGAGCAGTTCTTC CASSEALATSGGHNEQFF TRBJ2-1 18 - TRBV2 TRBD2
TGTGCCAGTAGTTCTCCCCCCTCCTCACGGAGAGGCGCTGAAGCTTTCTTT CASSSPPSSRRGAEAFF TRBJ1-1 17 - TRBV19 -
TGCGCCAGCAGCTTGGGAGGGGCCGCCGGGGAGCTGTTTTTT CASSLGGAAGELFF TRBJ2-2 14 - TRBV5-1 -
TGTGCCAGCAGGGTTGACGTGAACACTGAAGCTTTCTTT CASRVDVNTEAFF TRBJ1-1 13 - TRBV2 -
TGTGCCAGCTCCCCGTGGGGCAGCACTGAAGCTTTCTTT CASSPWGSTEAFF TRBJ1-1 13 - TRBV18 -
TGTGCCTGGAGTGTACGGGTTTACGAGCAGTACTTC CAWSVRVYEQYF TRBJ2-7 12 - TRBV30 -
TGTGCCAGCAGCAATGAGGCTGCCGGGGATATCAATGAGCAGTTCTTC CASSNEAAGDINEQFF TRBJ2-1 16 - TRBV21-1 -
TGTGCCACCGGGAGGGGGATCTACGAGCAGTACTTC CATGRGIYEQYF TRBJ2-7 12 - TRBV25-1 TRBD2
TGTGCCAGCAGAAACGACAGGGGCCCCAATCAGCCCCAGCATTTT CASRNDRGPNQPQHF TRBJ1-5 15 - TRBV2 TRBD1
TGTGCCAGCTCACCTGACAGGTACTATGGCTACACCTTC CASSPDRYYGYTF TRBJ1-2 13 - TRBV18 -
TGTGCCACTCAGGCAAGAGACCGTAGCTCCTACAATGAGCAGTTCTTC CATQARDRSSYNEQFF TRBJ2-1 16 - TRBV10-3 -
TGTGCCAGCAGCCCTCCTCCGGGACAGAAATGGACCGGGGAGCTGTTTTTT CASSPPPGQKWTGELFF TRBJ2-2 17 few TRBV11-2 TRBD1
TGCGCCAGCAGCGGCCAGGGGTGGGGATCCCAAGAGACCCAGTACTTC CASSGQGWGSQETQYF TRBJ2-5 16 - TRBV5-1 -
TGTGCCAGCAGGGTAAACAGGGAAGGCTACACCTTC CASRVNREGYTF TRBJ1-2 12 - TRBV2 -
TGCGCCAGCAGCTGGACTAGCGGGGAAGAGACCCAGTACTTC CASSWTSGEETQYF TRBJ2-5 14 - TRBV5-1 TRBD2
TGTGCCAGCACCCTTAGGGCAGGGGGCTACGAGCAGTACTTC CASTLRAGGYEQYF TRBJ2-7 14 - TRBV28 TRBD1
TGTGCCAGCAGTTTGAGGAGCAATCAGCCCCAGCATTTT CASSLRSNQPQHF TRBJ1-5 13 - TRBV27 -
TGCAGCGTCGCCCCGGGGATCCTGGGGACCCAGTACTTC CSVAPGILGTQYF TRBJ2-5 13 few TRBV29-1 -